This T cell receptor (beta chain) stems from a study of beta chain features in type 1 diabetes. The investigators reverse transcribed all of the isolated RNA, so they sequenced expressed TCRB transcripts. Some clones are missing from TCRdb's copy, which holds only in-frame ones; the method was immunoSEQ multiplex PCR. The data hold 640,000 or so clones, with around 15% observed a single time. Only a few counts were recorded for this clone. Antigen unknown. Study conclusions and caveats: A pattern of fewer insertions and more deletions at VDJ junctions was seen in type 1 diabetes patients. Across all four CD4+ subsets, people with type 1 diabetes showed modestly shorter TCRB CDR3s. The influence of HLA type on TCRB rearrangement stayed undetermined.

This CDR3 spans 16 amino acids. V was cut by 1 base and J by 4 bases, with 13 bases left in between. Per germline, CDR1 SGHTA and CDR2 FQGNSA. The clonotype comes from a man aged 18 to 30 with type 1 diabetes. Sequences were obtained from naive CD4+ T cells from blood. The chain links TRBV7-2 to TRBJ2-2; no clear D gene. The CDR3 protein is CASSLGLLRSTGELFF. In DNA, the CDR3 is TGTGCCAGCAGCTTAGGTCTACTACGGAGCACCGGGGAGCTGTTTTTT.